The present T cell receptor (beta chain) was sequenced within a study of cytomegalovirus exposure and HLA in healthy donors. Note on this clone: Its antigen is currently unknown.

Points from the study as a whole: TRBV6-2, TRBV6-3 and some other V segments were unresolvable in 87-base-pair reads. Earlier analysis looked at TCR beta V segments, and most were productive about 87% or about 30% of the time. When the data were analyzed later, several of the most significant clusters appeared to be linked to common viral pathogens. The classifier, whose performance was assessed in both the original and validation cohorts, reportedly diagnosed cytomegalovirus status with high specificity and sensitivity.

J gave up 2 bases and V 8 bases, and 8 bases lay outside the gene matches. This CDR3 has 14 residues. Per the germline V gene, CDR1 is KGHSH and CDR2 is LQKENI. PCR primers comprised 60 Vbeta and 13 Jbeta primers. TCRdb keeps only in-frame clones here, not all; method: immunoSEQ multiplex PCR. The sample holds under 35,000 clones, approximately 62% seen once. Sequenced sample: PBMCs. The chain combines TRBV18 with TRBJ2-5; 7 bases align to TRBD1. The TCR originated in a male donor in good health and CMV-seropositive. The CDR3 spells CASGPGQWQETQYF. CDR3 DNA: TGTGCCAGCGGACCGGGACAGTGGCAAGAGACCCAGTACTTC. Filled out from reference TRBV18 and TRBJ2-5, the complete variable domain reads NAGVMQNPRHLVRRRGQEARLRCSPMKGHSHVYWYRQLPEEGLKFMVYLQKENIIDESGMPKERFSAEFPKEGPSILRIQQVVRGDSAAYFCASGPGQWQETQYFGPGTRLLVL.